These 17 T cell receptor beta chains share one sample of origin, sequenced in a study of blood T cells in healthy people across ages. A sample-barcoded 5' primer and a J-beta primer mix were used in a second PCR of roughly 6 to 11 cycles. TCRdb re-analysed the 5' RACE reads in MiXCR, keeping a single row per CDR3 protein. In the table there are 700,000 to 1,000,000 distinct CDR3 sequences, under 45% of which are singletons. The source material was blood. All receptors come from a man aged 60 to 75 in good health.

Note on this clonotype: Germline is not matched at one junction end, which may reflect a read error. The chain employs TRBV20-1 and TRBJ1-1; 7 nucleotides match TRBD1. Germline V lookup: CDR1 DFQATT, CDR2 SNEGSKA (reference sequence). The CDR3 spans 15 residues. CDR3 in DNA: TGCAGTGCCAGAGGACAGGAAAGTTTCTCGACTGAAGCTTTCTTT. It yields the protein CSARGQESFSTEAFF.

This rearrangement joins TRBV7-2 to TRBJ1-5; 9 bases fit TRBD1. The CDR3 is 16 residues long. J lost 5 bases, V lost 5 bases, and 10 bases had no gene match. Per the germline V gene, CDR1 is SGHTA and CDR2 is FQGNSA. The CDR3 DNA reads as TGTGCCAGCAGCGTCAGGACAGGGGATAAGGATCAGCCCCAGCATTTT. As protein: CASSVRTGDKDQPQHF.

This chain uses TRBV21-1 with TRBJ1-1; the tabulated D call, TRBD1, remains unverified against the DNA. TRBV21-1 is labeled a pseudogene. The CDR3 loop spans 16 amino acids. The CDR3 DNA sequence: TGTGCCAGCAGCATGTCCGGGACGAAGCTTGACACTGAAGCTTTCTTT. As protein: CASSMSGTKLDTEAFF.

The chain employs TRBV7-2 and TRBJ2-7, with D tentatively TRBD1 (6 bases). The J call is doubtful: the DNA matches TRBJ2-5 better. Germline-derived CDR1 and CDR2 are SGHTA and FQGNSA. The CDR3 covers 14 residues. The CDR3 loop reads CASSFYRDAGTQYF. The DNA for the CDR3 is TGTGCCAGCAGCTTCTACAGGGATGCGGGGACCCAGTACTTC.

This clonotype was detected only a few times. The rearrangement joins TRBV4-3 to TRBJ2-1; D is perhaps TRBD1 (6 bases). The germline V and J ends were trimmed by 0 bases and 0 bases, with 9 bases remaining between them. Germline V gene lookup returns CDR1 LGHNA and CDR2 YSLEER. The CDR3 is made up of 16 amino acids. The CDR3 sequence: CASSQDARGSYNEQFF. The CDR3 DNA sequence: TGCGCCAGCAGCCAAGATGCCAGGGGCTCCTACAATGAGCAGTTCTTC.

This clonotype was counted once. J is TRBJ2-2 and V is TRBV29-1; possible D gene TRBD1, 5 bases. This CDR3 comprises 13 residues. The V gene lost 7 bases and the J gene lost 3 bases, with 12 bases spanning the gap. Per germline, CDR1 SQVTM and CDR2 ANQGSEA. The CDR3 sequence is CSARTPDTGELFF. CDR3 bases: TGCAGCGCTCGGACACCGGACACCGGGGAGCTGTTTTTT.

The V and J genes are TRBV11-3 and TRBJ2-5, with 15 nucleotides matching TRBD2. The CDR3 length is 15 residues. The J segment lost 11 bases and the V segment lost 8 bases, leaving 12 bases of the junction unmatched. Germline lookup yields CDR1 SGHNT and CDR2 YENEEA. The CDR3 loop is CASDGGLAGGLEQYF. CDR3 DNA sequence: TGTGCCAGCGACGGAGGACTAGCGGGGGGGCTTGAGCAGTACTTC.

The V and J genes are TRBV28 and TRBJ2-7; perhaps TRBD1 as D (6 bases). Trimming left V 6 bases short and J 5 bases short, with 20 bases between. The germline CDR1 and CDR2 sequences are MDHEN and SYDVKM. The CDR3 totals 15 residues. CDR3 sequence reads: CASRPTGSTLHEQYF. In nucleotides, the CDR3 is TGTGCCAGCAGGCCCACAGGGTCGACGCTCCACGAGCAGTACTTC.

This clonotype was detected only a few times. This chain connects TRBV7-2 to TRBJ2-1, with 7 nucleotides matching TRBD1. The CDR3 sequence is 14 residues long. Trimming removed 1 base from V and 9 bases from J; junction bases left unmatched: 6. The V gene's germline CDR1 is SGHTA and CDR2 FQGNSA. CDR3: CASSLGVGGFEQFF. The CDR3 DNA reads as TGTGCCAGCAGCTTAGGTGTAGGGGGCTTTGAGCAGTTCTTC.

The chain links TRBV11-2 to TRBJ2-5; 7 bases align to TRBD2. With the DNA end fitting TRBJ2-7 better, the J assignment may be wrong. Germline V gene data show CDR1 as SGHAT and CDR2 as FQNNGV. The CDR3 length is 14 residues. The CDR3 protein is CASSFPGGGYEQYF. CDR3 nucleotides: TGTGCCAGCAGCTTTCCGGGGGGAGGCTACGAGCAGTACTTC.

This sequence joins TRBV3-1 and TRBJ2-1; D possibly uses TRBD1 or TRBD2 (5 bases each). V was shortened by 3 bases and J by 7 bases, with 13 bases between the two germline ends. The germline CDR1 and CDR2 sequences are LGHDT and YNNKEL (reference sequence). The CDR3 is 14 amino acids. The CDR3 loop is CASSQPGPWNEQFF. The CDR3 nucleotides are TGTGCCAGCAGCCAGCCGGGACCATGGAATGAGCAGTTCTTC.

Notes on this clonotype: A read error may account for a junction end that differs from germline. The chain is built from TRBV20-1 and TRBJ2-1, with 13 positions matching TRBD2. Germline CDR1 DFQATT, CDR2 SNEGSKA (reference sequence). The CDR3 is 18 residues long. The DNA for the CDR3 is TGCAGTGCTAGAGACCTTACTAGCGGGGGGGCCGGCTCCAATGAGCAGTTATTC. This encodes CSARDLTSGGAGSNEQLF.

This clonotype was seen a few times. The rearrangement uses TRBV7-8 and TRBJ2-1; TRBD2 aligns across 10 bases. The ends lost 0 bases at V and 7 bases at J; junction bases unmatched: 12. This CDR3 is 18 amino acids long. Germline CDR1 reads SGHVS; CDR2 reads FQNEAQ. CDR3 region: CASSLARASGGLGNEQFF. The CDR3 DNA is TGTGCCAGCAGCTTAGCCCGGGCTAGCGGGGGACTTGGGAATGAGCAGTTCTTC.

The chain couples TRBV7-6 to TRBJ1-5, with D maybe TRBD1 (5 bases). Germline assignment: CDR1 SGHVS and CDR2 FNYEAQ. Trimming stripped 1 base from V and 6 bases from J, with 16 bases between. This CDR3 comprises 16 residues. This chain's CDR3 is CASSLGAGMEGQPQHF. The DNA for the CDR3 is TGTGCCAGCAGCTTAGGTGCAGGGATGGAAGGTCAGCCCCAGCATTTT.

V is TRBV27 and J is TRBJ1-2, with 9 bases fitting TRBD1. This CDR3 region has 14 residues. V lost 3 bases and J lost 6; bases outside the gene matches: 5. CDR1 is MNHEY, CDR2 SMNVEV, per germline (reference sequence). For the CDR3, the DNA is TGTGCCAGCAGTTTGGGGGACAGGGCCGATGGCTACACCTTC. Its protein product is CASSLGDRADGYTF.

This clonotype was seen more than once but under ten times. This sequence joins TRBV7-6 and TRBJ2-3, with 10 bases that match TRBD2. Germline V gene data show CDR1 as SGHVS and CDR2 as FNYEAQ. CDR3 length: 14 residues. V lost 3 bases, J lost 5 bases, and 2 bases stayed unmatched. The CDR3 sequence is CASSLRTSGDTQYF. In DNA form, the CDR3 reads TGTGCCAGCAGCTTGAGGACTAGCGGAGATACGCAGTATTTT.

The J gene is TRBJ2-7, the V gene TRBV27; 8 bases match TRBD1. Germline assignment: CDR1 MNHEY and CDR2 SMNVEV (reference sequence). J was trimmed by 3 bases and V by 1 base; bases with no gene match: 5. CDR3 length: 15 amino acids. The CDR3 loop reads CASSLYNGQGYEQYF. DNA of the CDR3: TGTGCCAGCAGTTTATATAACGGACAGGGCTACGAGCAGTACTTC.